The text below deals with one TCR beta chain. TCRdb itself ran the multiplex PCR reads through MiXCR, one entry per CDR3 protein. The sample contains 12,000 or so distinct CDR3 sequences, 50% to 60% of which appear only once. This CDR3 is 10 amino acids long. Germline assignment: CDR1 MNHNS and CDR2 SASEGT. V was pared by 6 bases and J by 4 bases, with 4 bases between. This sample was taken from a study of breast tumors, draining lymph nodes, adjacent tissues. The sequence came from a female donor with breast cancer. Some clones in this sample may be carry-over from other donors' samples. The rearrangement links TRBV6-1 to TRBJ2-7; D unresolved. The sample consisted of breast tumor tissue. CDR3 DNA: TGTGCCAGCAGCCTATACGAGCAGTACTTC. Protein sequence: CASSLYEQYF.